The clone carrying this TCR beta chain has more than one count but fewer than ten. Its antigen is unidentified. The sample is drawn from a study of human T cells and chemical hapten exposure. Study-level information: Upper-back patch tests with 0.01% DPC were read at 6 days. Overall study results and limits: There was a positive correlation between PT1 expanded TCR counts and patch test score.

Deletions cut 3 bases from V and 4 bases from J, with 11 bases between. Germline lookup yields CDR1 MNHEY and CDR2 SMNVEV (reference sequence). The CDR3 spans 14 residues. One entry per CDR3 protein results from TCRdb running MiXCR on the RACE reads. The table has about 120,000 distinct CDR3 sequences, 12% seen once. Time point denoted: patch test 1, 2 weeks after DPC sensitization. Sample treatment: therapeutic diphenylcyclopropenone sensitization with weekly scalp DPC. The TCR comes from a woman aged 50 to 65 with alopecia areata. Some clones in this sample may be carry-over from other donors' samples. The rearrangement uses TRBV27 and TRBJ2-3; TRBD2 might be the D (6 bases). The material was whole blood, obtained in connection with sensitization to the hapten diphenylcyclopropenone (DPC). The CDR3 loop is CASSLGGAADTQYF. The CDR3 DNA is TGTGCCAGCAGTTTGGGGGGAGCAGCAGATACGCAGTATTTT.